Detailed here is one TCR beta chain. This clonotype has ten or more counts. Its antigen remains undetermined. Per-base qualities were not stored, and no clone one base away is much larger. The sample originates from a study of neurological immune-mediated disorders (dated by TCRdb to about 2019). Study-wide context: The study compared peripheral blood TCR-beta repertoires of HTLV-I-associated myelopathy (HAM/TSP) patients, multiple sclerosis patients and healthy controls using UMI-based sequencing. Longitudinal samples, technical triplicates and paired sorted CD4+ and CD8+ T-cell subsets, alongside PBMC samples, were included among the roughly 110 TCR-beta libraries. Longitudinal HAM/TSP and healthy donors had 3 time-points each (about 3-40 month intervals). The cohort comprised about 70 subjects: roughly 14 HAM/TSP patients, some 35 multiple sclerosis patients and approximately 20 healthy controls.

The sample's time point label is to be understood as: longitudinal time-point 2. For unsorted PBMC libraries, 2 million PBMCs were used after storage in RNAlater at -80 degrees C until RNA extraction. Peripheral blood was subjected to Ficoll-Hypaque density gradient centrifugation to isolate PBMCs, which were then cryopreserved in liquid nitrogen. To synthesize cDNA, template-switch 5'RACE was performed with a primer carrying a 10-nucleotide random unique molecular identifier so that each TCR transcript was tagged. Over 190 million TCR-beta sequences, covering 15-18 subjects, were produced in each sequencing run. The RNeasy kit was used for extraction of total RNA. Using the KAPA Real-time Library Amplification kit, TCR-beta VDJ regions were amplified with primers for the TCR constant region and the 5'RACE anchor. A first PCR added sample indexes and Illumina adaptors, after which a second PCR increased the library yield. The roughly 650 bp TCR product was size-selected on a 2% E-gel SizeSelection system after Ampure bead purification. Before pooling, library quality was checked on a Bioanalyzer, concentration was measured with Qubit, and libraries were quantified with the Kapa Library Quantification kit. An Illumina HiSeq 2500 sequenced the libraries paired-end 2 x 150 bp. To increase sequence diversity, about 25-30% phiX was spiked into each library pool. Concerning the study's data processing: The UMI-based MiGEC pipeline processed quality-filtered reads and removed over 80% of raw TCR sequences during error correction. IMGT germline references were used for alignment of VDJ genes, and clonotypes were defined by a unique CDR3 amino acid sequence together with V-J genes. Clonal expansion, Shannon diversity and CDR3 relatedness (CalcPairwiseDistances, ClusterSamples) were evaluated with VDJtools, and phylogenetic trees were built with CLCbio workbench. Clones with at least 8 unique UMIs were defined as expanded, with this threshold being based on coefficient-of-variation modelling across technical triplicates. The public reads were reanalyzed by TCRdb: fastp trimming at Q25, MiXCR alignment, in-frame beta chains only. A single entry per CDR3 protein holds the most common genes and DNA from its merged rows. The V and J calls shown here were made by TCRdb, not taken from the authors' results. The sample includes some 50,000 distinct CDR3 sequences, with 10% to 15% observed a single time. Jointly, the top ten make up 4.5% to 5.5% of the sample.

Findings and caveats that apply to the study as a whole: TCR clonal expansion was greatest in HAM/TSP patients and smallest in MS patients, who ranked below even healthy controls. Across subjects, expanded clones never shared an identical CDR3 amino acid sequence, which suggests that the TCR-beta repertoires in every group were private.

The sequence was collected from a male donor with HTLV-1-associated myelopathy (HAM/TSP). Source material: PBMCs.

The bases are TGTGCCAGCACCCTACTCGCGGCAGGGGGGACCGGGGAGCTGTTTTTT. This yields the protein CASTLLAAGGTGELFF. The V and J segments used are TRBV6-5 and TRBJ2-2; the D segment could be TRBD1, given 7 matching bases. Trimming at the junction amounts to 7 bases on V and 5 bases on J, and the germline ends lie 20 bases apart. Taken from the germline V gene, the CDR1 and CDR2 loops are MNHEY and SVGAGI. The CDR3 spans 16 residues, from the cysteine through the phenylalanine. CDR3 DNA only is kept here, 48 bases in frame from base 1.